This TCR beta chain is from a study of T cell changes during pregnancy in multiple sclerosis. CDR3 size: 13 residues. Trimming shortened V by 6 bases and J by 8 bases, and 14 bases separated the two germline ends. Germline loops: CDR1 LNHDA, CDR2 SQIVND (reference sequence). The repertoire was sequenced with immunoSEQ multiplex PCR; TCRdb's copy has only in-frame clones and lacks some. The table records 60,000 or so clones, about 90% of them present only once. The TCR sequence derives from a female donor in good health, enrolled as a control in a pregnancy study. The chain links TRBV19 to TRBJ2-1; D possibly corresponds to TRBD1 (8 bases). Sample: peripheral blood, taken in the second trimester of pregnancy. Here the CDR3 DNA reads TGTGCCAGTAGCGACAGGGGAGGGGATGAGCAGTTCTTC. Protein sequence: CASSDRGGDEQFF. The full variable domain, completed using reference TRBV19 and TRBJ2-1, is DGGITQSPKYLFRKEGQNVTLSCEQNLNHDAMYWYRQDPGQGLRLIYYSQIVNDFQKGDIAEGYSVSREKKESFPLTVTSAQKNPTAFYLCASSDRGGDEQFFGPGTRLTVL.